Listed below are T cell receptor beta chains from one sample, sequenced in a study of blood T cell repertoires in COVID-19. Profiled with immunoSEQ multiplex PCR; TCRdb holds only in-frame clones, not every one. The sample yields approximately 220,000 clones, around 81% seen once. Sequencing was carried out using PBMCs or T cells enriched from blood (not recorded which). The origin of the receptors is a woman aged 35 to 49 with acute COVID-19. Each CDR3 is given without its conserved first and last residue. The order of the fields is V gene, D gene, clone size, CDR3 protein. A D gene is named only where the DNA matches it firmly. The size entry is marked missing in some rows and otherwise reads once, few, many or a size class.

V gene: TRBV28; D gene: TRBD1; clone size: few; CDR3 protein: ASSFGTVTDTQY
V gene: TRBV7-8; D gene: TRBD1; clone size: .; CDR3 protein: ASSSSGTGLGTYEQY
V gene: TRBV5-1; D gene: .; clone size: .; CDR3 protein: ASSPLVGQNTGELF
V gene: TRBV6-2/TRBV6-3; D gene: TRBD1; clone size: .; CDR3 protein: ASSLTGTGELF
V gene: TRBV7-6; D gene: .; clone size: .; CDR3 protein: ASSLTGSDPYEQY
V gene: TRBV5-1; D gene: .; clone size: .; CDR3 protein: ASSYYEGGSGANVLT
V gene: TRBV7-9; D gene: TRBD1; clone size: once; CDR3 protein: ASSLTGGINEQF
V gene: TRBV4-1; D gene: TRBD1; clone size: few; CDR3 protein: ASSQLQGGRGYT
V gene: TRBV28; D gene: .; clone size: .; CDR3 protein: ASSFRGNNEQF
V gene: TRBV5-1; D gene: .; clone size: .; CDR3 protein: ASRFSGGNTIY
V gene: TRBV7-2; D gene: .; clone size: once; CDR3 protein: ASSLASRGYT
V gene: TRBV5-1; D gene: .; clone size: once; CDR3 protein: ASSLTGSSNQPQH
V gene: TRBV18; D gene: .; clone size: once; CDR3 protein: ASSPPRGETQY
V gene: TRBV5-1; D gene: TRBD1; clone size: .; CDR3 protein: ASSWGQGATGNTIY
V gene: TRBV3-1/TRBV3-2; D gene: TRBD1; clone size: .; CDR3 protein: ASSQPRGTGGNSPLH
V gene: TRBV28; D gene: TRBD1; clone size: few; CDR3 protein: ASSLDRVGKANEKLF
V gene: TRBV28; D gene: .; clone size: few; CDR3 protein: ASTRGFNQPQH
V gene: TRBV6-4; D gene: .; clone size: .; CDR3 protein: ASSGGLDPYEQY
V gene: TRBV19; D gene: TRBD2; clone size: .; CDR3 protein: ASSSTSGGSWEETQY
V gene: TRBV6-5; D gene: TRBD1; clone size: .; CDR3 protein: ASSYGGQGAAGELF
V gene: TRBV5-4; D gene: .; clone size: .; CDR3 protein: ASSLGKNTEAF
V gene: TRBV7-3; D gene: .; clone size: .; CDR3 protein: ASSLLGAGGELF